The subject of this entry is one T cell receptor beta chain. Antigen unknown. The sample originates from a study of T cell responses to AZD1222 COVID-19 vaccine. Study as a whole: Combined were second doses at about 4 or about 12 weeks. Whole-study findings and limits: The CD4 TCRs associated with vaccination extended across spike and predominated at 160-218 and 743-854. The repertoires were collected only after the peak T cell response.

Profiling relied on immunoSEQ multiplex PCR, and the TCRdb table lists in-frame clones only, not all of them. The sample holds about 140,000 clones, 80% to 90% seen once. V shed 4 bases and J shed 11 bases, with 17 bases lying between them. The germline V gene encodes CDR1 SEHNR and CDR2 FQNEAQ (reference sequence). CDR3 length: 14 amino acids. This TCR derives from an adult in good health. Sample: peripheral blood, taken on day 0 of AZD1222 vaccination. V usage is TRBV7-9 and J usage is TRBJ1-4; possibly TRBD1 for D (5 bases). CDR3 residues: CASSSDRRASKLFF. The CDR3 DNA follows: TGTGCCAGCAGCTCAGACAGAAGGGCGTCCAAACTGTTTTTT.